This entry is about one T cell receptor beta chain. Its antigen remains undetermined. Per-nucleotide qualities are absent, and no much larger clonotype sits a single base away. The donors were 40 or so Caucasian individuals from Russia, aged roughly 6 to 100 years, who were systemically healthy. Ten milliliters of peripheral blood were drawn from each donor into EDTA-treated Vacutainer tubes. Ficoll-Paque density-gradient centrifugation was used to isolate PBMCs, with at least 6 million per sample. Trizol reagent was used to extract total RNA from PBMCs, with at least 6 micrograms per sample. Naive CD45RAhigh/CD27high T cell percentages were measured by flow cytometry on a PBMC aliquot from every donor. V loses 5 bases at its end and J loses 3 bases; junction bases beyond the gene matches: 8. CDR1 and CDR2, per the germline V gene, are MNHEY and SVGAGI. Its CDR3 holds 15 amino acids, cysteine through phenylalanine. CDR3 DNA only is kept here, 45 bases in frame from base 1.

The sample is drawn from a study of blood T cells in healthy people across ages (dated by TCRdb to between 2015 and 2017). Looking at the study overall: In model experiments, template switching captured about one uniquely barcoded TCR beta cDNA molecule for every two T cells. Age-related changes in TCR beta repertoire diversity were measured in the study by deep sequencing normalized with unique cDNA molecular identifiers. The donors were divided into four age groups: young (average approximately 17 years), middle-aged (almost 40), aged (about 60) and long-lived (roughly 82). To avoid experimental bias, donors of different ages were spread randomly across the sequencing lanes. Two additional independent replicas of 1 million unique cDNA reads from the same blood draw were analyzed for two donors (one aged 18 to 29 and one aged 80 or older). The investigation overall reported the following: The long-lived group showed more naive CD4+ T cells, fewer expanded clones and increased TCR diversity than the aged group, suggesting age selection. As age increased, observed TCR beta diversity per million T cells dropped in a roughly linear way, and a significant reduction was already evident by age 40. Estimates of total diversity from one million sequenced T cells were regarded as lower bounds and underestimates. Because profiling used bulk unsorted PBMCs, naive and antigen-experienced compartments could not be compared conclusively. Because donor CMV infection status was unknown, age-related changes in expanded clonotypes were potentially confounded. A strong correlation was found between observed TCR beta diversity and the percentage of naive T cells measured by flow cytometry.

To prepare the library, 5' RACE was applied. TCRdb shows the sequencer as Illumina HiSeq 2500. A second roughly 7 to 11 cycle PCR used a sample-barcoded 5' primer and a J-beta primer mix. Each TCR beta cDNA molecule received a unique molecular identifier from a template-switch 5' adaptor carrying 12 random nucleotides. Each sample yielded at least 3 million CDR3-containing paired-end reads. First-strand cDNA was synthesized from all RNA with the Mint cDNA synthesis kit, primed by a TRBC-specific oligonucleotide. Following uracil-DNA glycosylase treatment, a first 18-cycle PCR with universal primers M1SS and BC2_uni_R was performed on all cDNA. The source study handled its data this way. For normalization, 1 million high-quality reads were randomly selected from each sample, with every read carrying a distinct molecular identifier. Instead of being binned into consensus sequences, reads with shared molecular identifiers were discarded. CDR3 identification, clonotype clustering and error correction used MiTCR with a Q25 quality threshold and the strictest error-elimination algorithm. A nonparametric unseen species model with Euler transformation was used to estimate lower-bound total TCR beta diversity. TCRdb took the public reads, trimmed them with fastp at Q25, ran MiXCR for clone calling and kept in-frame beta chains. Duplicate CDR3 protein sequences are folded into a single record with the most common DNA and genes. For this entry, the V and J calls and clone size follow TCRdb and not the study's own pipeline. This sample has over 950,000 distinct CDR3 sequences in its table, and more than 30% of those were observed once. The ten top clones hold about an eighth of the sample.

The receptor was derived from a man aged 18-30 years in good health. The sequence is built from TRBV6-5 and TRBJ2-5; 8 nucleotides in the junction match TRBD2. The specimen was blood. The encoded CDR3 is CASSPSGPKEETQYF. The DNA sequence reads TGTGCCAGCAGTCCTAGCGGGCCCAAAGAAGAGACCCAGTACTTC.